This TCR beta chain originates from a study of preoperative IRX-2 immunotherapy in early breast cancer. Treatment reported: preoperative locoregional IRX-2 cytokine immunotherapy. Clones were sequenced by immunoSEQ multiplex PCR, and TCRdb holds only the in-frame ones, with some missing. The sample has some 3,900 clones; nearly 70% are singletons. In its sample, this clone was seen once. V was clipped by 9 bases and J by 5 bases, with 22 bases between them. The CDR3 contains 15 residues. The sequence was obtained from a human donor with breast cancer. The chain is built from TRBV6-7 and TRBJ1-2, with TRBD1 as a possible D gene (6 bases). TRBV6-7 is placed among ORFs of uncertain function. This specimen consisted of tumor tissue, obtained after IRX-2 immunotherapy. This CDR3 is CASHPSGGHSYGYTF. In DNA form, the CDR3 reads TGTGCCAGTCATCCCAGTGGGGGACACAGTTATGGCTACACCTTC.